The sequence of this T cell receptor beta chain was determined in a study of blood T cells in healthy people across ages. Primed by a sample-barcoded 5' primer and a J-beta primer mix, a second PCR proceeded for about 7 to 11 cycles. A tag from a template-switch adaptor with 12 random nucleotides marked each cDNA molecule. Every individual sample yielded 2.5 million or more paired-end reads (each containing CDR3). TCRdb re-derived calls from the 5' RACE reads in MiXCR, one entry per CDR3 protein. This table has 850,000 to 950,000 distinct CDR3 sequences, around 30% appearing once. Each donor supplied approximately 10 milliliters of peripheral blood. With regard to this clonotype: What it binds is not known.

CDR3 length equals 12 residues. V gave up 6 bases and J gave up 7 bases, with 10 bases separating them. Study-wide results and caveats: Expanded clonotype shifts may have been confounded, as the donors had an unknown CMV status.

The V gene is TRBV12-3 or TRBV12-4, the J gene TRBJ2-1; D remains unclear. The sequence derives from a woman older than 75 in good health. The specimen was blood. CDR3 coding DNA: TGTGCCAGCAGCCCTACCCAGAATGAGCAGTTCTTC. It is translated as CASSPTQNEQFF.